This entry describes one T cell receptor beta chain. These data come from a study of blood T cell repertoires in COVID-19. The overall study: The United States, Italy and Spain supplied acute and convalescent COVID-19 samples. T cells, B-cell-depleted T cells, or PBMCs supplied cDNA or gDNA.

Germline loops: CDR1 SGHTA, CDR2 FQGNSA. The CDR3 runs 16 residues. Unmatched junction bases numbered 6, after V lost 3 bases and J lost 4 bases. Source study methods: Quantification of nucleated cells was approximated via reference gene primer amplification. The assay was immunoSEQ multiplex PCR, and TCRdb's table has in-frame clones only and misses some. V, J and clone size derive from that table, while D and trimming were established from the DNA sequence. The sample has around 58,000 clones, around four fifths seen once. The specimen was peripheral blood. The clonotype was recovered from a human donor in a cohort sampled during active COVID-19. This chain uses TRBV7-2 with TRBJ2-3; 11 bases agree with TRBD2. The CDR3 reads CASSLELAGGADTQYF. Here the CDR3 DNA reads TGTGCCAGCAGCTTGGAGCTAGCGGGGGGCGCAGATACGCAGTATTTT.